A single sample is the source of the 14 T cell receptor beta chains below, sequenced in a study of shared clonotypes between healthy human individuals. The protocol was immunoSEQ multiplex PCR, while the TCRdb copy is restricted to in-frame clones and leaves out a portion. The profile shows over a million clones, around 97% of them singletons. The sequenced material came from naive CD4+ T cells sorted from blood. The subset denotes: CD45RA+ positively selected. The receptors derive from a man in his thirties or forties in good health.

The V call is TRBV28, the J call TRBJ2-3, with 9 bases that match TRBD1. Germline V gene lookup returns CDR1 MDHEN and CDR2 SYDVKM. This CDR3 contains 15 residues. The trim removed 4 bases at V and 3 bases at J, leaving 5 bases unmatched. The CDR3 reads CASSSGGQGTDTQYF. In nucleotides, the CDR3 is TGTGCCAGCAGTTCGGGAGGACAGGGGACAGATACGCAGTATTTT.

The genes are TRBV14 and TRBJ2-1, with 7 bases fitting TRBD2. Germline assignment: CDR1 SGHDN and CDR2 FVKESK. The CDR3 contains 15 residues. The trim removed 0 bases at V and 3 bases at J, leaving 2 bases unmatched. CDR3 in amino acids: CASSQERGSYNEQFF. CDR3 sequence (DNA): TGTGCCAGCAGCCAAGAGCGCGGGAGCTACAATGAGCAGTTCTTC.

V and J are TRBV5-1 and TRBJ2-3; TRBD2 aligns across 7 bases. The length of the CDR3 is 16 residues. Germline CDR1 SGHRS, CDR2 YFSETQ. Trimming removed 4 bases from V and 0 bases from J; junction bases left unmatched: 8. The CDR3 DNA is TGCGCCAGCAGCCAGGGTAATAGCGGGAGCACAGATACGCAGTATTTT. Translating it yields CASSQGNSGSTDTQYF.

The genes are TRBV2 and TRBJ1-4, with D hard to call. The CDR3 is 14 residues long. V lost 6 bases and J lost 5, with 13 bases in between. The germline V gene has CDR1 SNHLY and CDR2 FYNNEI. CDR3 sequence reads: CASRGVRGNEKLFF. In DNA, the CDR3 is TGTGCCAGCAGGGGAGTCCGGGGAAATGAAAAACTGTTTTTT.

This chain uses TRBV19 with TRBJ2-7, with D possibly being TRBD2 (6 bases). There are 11 residues in the CDR3. Germline assignment: CDR1 LNHDA and CDR2 SQIVND (reference sequence). Trimming cost V 6 bases and J 9 bases, with 12 bases left between them. The CDR3 reads CASSAQGGQYF. The CDR3 nucleotides are TGTGCCAGTAGCGCCCAGGGAGGGCAGTACTTC.

The chain carries TRBV15 and TRBJ2-2; 7 bases fit TRBD2. V lost 8 bases, J lost 0 bases, and 6 bases stayed unmatched. Germline-derived CDR1 and CDR2 are LNHNV and YYDKDF (reference sequence). The CDR3 consists of 15 residues. The DNA of the CDR3 is TGTGCCACCGGTCTAGCGGCCACGAACACCGGGGAGCTGTTTTTT. This gives the protein CATGLAATNTGELFF.

V is TRBV7-6 and J is TRBJ2-7; 9 bases line up with TRBD1. This CDR3 has 14 amino acids. CDR1 and CDR2 from the germline V gene are SGHVS and FNYEAQ. The V gene end was trimmed by 5 bases and the J gene end by 7 bases; junction bases not matched to a gene: 9. CDR3: CASSNLAGTGEQYF. CDR3 nucleotides: TGTGCCAGCAGCAATCTCGCCGGGACAGGGGAGCAGTACTTC.

Comment on this clone: Other DNA sequences in the same sample also yield this CDR3. The rearrangement joins TRBV5-1 to TRBJ1-1; D perhaps matches TRBD1 (5 bases). Germline CDR1 and CDR2: SGHRS and YFSETQ. V was pared by 2 bases and J by 4 bases, with 9 bases between. This CDR3 comprises 13 residues. CDR3 DNA: TGCGCCAGCAGCTTCCAGGGTTCCACTGAAGCTTTCTTT. Translated: CASSFQGSTEAFF. The full variable domain, rest sourced from reference TRBV5-1 and TRBJ1-1, is KAGVTQTPRYLIKTRGQQVTLSCSPISGHRSVSWYQQTPGQGLQFLFEYFSETQRNKGNFPGRFSGRQFSNSRSEMNVSTLELGDSALYLCASSFQGSTEAFFGQGTRLTVV.

V and J are TRBV14 and TRBJ2-7, with unresolved D. CDR3 size: 12 residues. V was trimmed by 3 bases and J by 2 bases, leaving 5 bases between them. Germline values: CDR1 SGHDN, CDR2 FVKESK. CDR3 region: CASSHSAYEQYF. CDR3 DNA sequence: TGTGCCAGCAGCCACTCCGCCTACGAGCAGTACTTC.

CDR3 in amino acids: CASSLKTGSRDTQYF. In nucleotides, the CDR3 is TGTGCCAGCAGCCTTAAGACAGGGTCGCGGGATACGCAGTATTTT. This sequence joins TRBV7-8 and TRBJ2-3, with 7 bases identical to TRBD1. Germline CDR1 reads SGHVS; CDR2 reads FQNEAQ. J gave up 6 bases and V 5 bases, and 11 bases lay outside the gene matches. The CDR3 totals 15 residues.

In its sample, this clone was seen once. This chain joins TRBV2 and TRBJ2-7; D not resolved. Per the germline V gene, CDR1 is SNHLY and CDR2 is FYNNEI. V was pared by 8 bases and J by 3 bases, with 20 bases between. CDR3 length: 15 residues. The CDR3 reads CASGLFGVVFYEQYF. The CDR3 nucleotides are TGTGCCAGCGGGTTATTTGGGGTAGTGTTCTACGAGCAGTACTTC.

The J gene is TRBJ1-1, the V gene TRBV5-1; 8 positions agree with TRBD1. V lost 4 bases, J lost 6 bases, and 8 bases stayed unmatched. Germline loops: CDR1 SGHRS, CDR2 YFSETQ. This CDR3 has 14 residues. The CDR3 nucleotides are TGCGCCAGCAGCAAACCGGACAGGGTCTCTGAAGCTTTCTTT. Its protein product is CASSKPDRVSEAFF.

The J gene is TRBJ2-4, the V gene TRBV10-3; 9 nucleotides agree with TRBD1. V was pared by 3 bases and J by 0 bases, with 6 bases of the junction left unmatched. This CDR3 spans 17 amino acids. Looked up from germline, CDR1 is ENHRY and CDR2 is SYGVKD. CDR3 protein: CAISDGQGLGAKNIQYF. The CDR3 coding sequence is TGTGCCATCAGTGACGGACAGGGGCTGGGAGCCAAAAACATTCAGTACTTC.

The CDR3 DNA reads TGTGCCAGCGTGAGACCCTCCTTTCCCTACGAGCAGTACTTC. The encoded protein is CASVRPSFPYEQYF. The chain has TRBV6-5 and TRBJ2-7; D gene uncertain. Germline V CDR1 and CDR2: MNHEY, SVGAGI. V lost 8 bases to trimming and J lost 2 bases, with 16 bases between them. The CDR3 sequence is 14 residues long.